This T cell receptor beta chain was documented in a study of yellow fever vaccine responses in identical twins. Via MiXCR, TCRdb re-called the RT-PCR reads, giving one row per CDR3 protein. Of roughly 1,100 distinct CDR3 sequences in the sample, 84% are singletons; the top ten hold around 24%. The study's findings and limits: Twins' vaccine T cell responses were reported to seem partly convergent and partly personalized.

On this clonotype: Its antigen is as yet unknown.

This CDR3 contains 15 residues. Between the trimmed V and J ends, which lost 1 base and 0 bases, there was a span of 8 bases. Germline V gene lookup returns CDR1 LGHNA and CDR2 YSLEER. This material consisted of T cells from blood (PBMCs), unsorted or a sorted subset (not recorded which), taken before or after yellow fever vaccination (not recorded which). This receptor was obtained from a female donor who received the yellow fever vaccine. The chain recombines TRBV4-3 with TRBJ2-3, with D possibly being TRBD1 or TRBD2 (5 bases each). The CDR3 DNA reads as TGCGCCAGCAGCCAAGGGGGGTTCAGCACAGATACGCAGTATTTT. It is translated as CASSQGGFSTDTQYF.